The 7 T cell receptor beta chains reported below all come from one sample, sequenced in a study of neurological immune-mediated disorders. TCRdb reanalysed the 5' RACE reads using MiXCR and keeps one entry per CDR3 protein. Here the sample spans about 120,000 distinct CDR3 sequences, roughly 3.2% being singletons. The sequenced sample consisted of PBMCs. The receptor set was obtained from a woman in her twenties or thirties with multiple sclerosis.

The sample holds many counts of this clonotype. The chain recombines TRBV12-3 or TRBV12-4 with TRBJ2-5; no clear D gene. V was pared by 4 bases and J by 2 bases, with 17 bases between. The CDR3 is 16 residues long. The CDR3 bases are TGTGCCAGCAGTTGGGGTGGTCGGGCGGCACAAGAGACCCAGTACTTC. Amino acids: CASSWGGRAAQETQYF.

This clonotype was recorded at least ten times. This chain connects TRBV20-1 to TRBJ1-4; 8 bases fit TRBD1. The CDR3 is 14 residues long. CDR1 and CDR2 from the germline V gene are DFQATT and SNEGSKA (reference sequence). The ends lost 2 bases at V and 8 bases at J; junction bases unmatched: 7. This chain's CDR3 is CSARSDRDGEKLFF. The CDR3 bases are TGCAGTGCTAGATCGGACAGGGATGGGGAAAAACTGTTTTTT.

In its sample, this clonotype was seen many times. This chain links TRBV5-1 with TRBJ2-1, with a weak D call TRBD1 (6 bases). There are 14 residues in the CDR3. V lost 0 bases and J 4 bases, leaving 8 bases between the germline ends. Germline loops: CDR1 SGHRS, CDR2 YFSETQ. CDR3 nucleotide sequence: TGCGCCAGCAGCTTGGGACAGGCATACAATGAGCAGTTCTTC. Encoded protein: CASSLGQAYNEQFF.

The table lists this clonotype with many counts. The chain is built from TRBV12-3 or TRBV12-4 and TRBJ2-1, with 8 bases that match TRBD2. The CDR3 spans 15 residues. Unmatched junction bases numbered 2, after V lost 4 bases and J lost 0 bases. CDR3 DNA: TGTGCCAGCAGTTCGGGACTAGTCTCCTACAATGAGCAGTTCTTC. Translating it yields CASSSGLVSYNEQFF.

This clonotype was recorded at least ten times. The rearrangement links TRBV7-9 to TRBJ2-3; TRBD2 aligns across 8 bases. This CDR3 has 16 amino acids. Germline V gene lookup returns CDR1 SEHNR and CDR2 FQNEAQ (reference sequence). The V gene end was trimmed by 3 bases and the J gene end by 4 bases; junction bases not matched to a gene: 9. Written as DNA, the CDR3 is TGTGCCAGCAGCTTTAGAGGGACTAGTGCTCCAGATACGCAGTATTTT. It codes for CASSFRGTSAPDTQYF.

This clonotype was counted at least ten times. The chain recombines TRBV12-3 or TRBV12-4 with TRBJ1-2; D not certain. This CDR3 region has 13 residues. The ends were cut back, 6 bases at V and 5 bases at J, with 13 bases in the middle. In DNA form, the CDR3 reads TGTGCCAGCAGCTTGAGAGGTGTTTATGGCTACACCTTC. Amino acids: CASSLRGVYGYTF.

The V gene is TRBV11-2, the J gene TRBJ2-7, with 9 bases fitting TRBD2. Germline loops: CDR1 SGHAT, CDR2 FQNNGV. V was clipped by 9 bases and J by 5 bases; unmatched bases: 8. The CDR3 consists of 13 residues. DNA for the CDR3: TGTGCCAGTAGGGCAGCGGGAGGCCACGAGCAGTACTTC. Its protein is CASRAAGGHEQYF.